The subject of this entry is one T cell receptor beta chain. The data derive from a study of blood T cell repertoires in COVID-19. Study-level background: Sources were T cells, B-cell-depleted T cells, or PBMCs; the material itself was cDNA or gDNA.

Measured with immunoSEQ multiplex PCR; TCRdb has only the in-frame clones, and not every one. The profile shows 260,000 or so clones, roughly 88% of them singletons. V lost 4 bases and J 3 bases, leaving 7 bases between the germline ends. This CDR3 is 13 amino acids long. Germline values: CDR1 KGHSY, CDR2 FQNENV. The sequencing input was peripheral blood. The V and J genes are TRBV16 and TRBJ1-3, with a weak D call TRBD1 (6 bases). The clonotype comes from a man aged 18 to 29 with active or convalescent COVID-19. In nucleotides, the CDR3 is TGTGCCAGCAGCCGGACAGTTGGAAACACCATATATTTT. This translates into CASSRTVGNTIYF.